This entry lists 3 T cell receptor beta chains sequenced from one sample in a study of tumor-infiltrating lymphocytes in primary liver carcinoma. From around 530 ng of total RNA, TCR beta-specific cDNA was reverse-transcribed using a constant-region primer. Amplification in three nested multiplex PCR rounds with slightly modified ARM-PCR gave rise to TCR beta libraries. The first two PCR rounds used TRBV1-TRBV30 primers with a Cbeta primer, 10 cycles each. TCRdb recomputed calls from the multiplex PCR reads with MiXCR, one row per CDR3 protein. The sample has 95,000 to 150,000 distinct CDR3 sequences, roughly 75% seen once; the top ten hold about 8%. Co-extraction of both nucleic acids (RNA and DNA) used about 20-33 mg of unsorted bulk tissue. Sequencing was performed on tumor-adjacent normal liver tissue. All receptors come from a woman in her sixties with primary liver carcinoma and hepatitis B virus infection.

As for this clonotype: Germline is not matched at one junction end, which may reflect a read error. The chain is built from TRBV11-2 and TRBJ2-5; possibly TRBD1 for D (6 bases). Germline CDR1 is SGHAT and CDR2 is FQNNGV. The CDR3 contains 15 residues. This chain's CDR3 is CTSSTLGHAGETQYF. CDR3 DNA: TGTACCAGCAGTACCCTGGGACACGCAGGAGAGACCCAGTACTTC.

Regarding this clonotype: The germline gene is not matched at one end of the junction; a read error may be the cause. The CDR3 coding sequence is TGTGCCAGCAGCTTACCAGAGACTCAGTACTTC. Protein: CASSLPETQYF. The chain couples TRBV11-2 to TRBJ2-5; no clear D. Germline loops: CDR1 SGHAT, CDR2 FQNNGV. The CDR3 loop spans 11 amino acids.

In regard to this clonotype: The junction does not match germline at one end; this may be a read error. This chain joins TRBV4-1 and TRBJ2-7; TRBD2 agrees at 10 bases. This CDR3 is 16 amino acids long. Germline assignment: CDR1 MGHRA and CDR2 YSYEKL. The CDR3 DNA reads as TGCGCTAGCAACCAAGGAAGCGGGAGGGCCGGCTACGAGCAGTACTTC. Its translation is CASNQGSGRAGYEQYF.